These T cell receptor beta chains were read from a single sample in a study of T-cell reconstitution after alpha-beta-depleted transplantation in children. A single record per CDR3 protein comes from TCRdb applying MiXCR to the PCR reads. The repertoire includes about a million distinct CDR3 sequences, roughly 29% of them detected once, and 28% sits in the top ten. Sample: PBMCs, mostly from graft donor cells, taken 360 days after TCRalphabeta/CD19-depleted stem cell transplant. All receptors derive from a boy in the first two years of life who had a stem cell transplant for SCID, so the T cells may come from the graft donor. Both conserved end residues are part of each CDR3. The order of the fields is V gene, CDR3 length, J gene, D gene, clone size, CDR3 protein, CDR3 DNA. A D gene is named only where the DNA matches it firmly. Clone size is given for some rows only: seen once, a few or many times, or a class if the clone is expanded.

>TRBV27|13|TRBJ2-4|TRBD1|few
CASSLSGDRAQYF
TGTGCCAGCAGTTTATCGGGGGACAGGGCCCAGTACTTC
>TRBV19|14|TRBJ2-1|-|-
CASSTARQSNEQFF
TGTGCCAGTAGTACGGCGCGGCAGTCAAATGAGCAGTTCTTC
>TRBV5-1|14|TRBJ1-1|-|once
CASSWERENTEAFF
TGCGCCAGCAGCTGGGAGCGGGAGAACACTGAAGCTTTCTTT
>TRBV5-1|14|TRBJ2-7|-|few
CASSLLGLQYEQYF
TGCGCCAGCAGCTTGTTGGGACTTCAATACGAGCAGTACTTC
>TRBV4-2|14|TRBJ1-3|TRBD1|once
CASSQEDRSNTIYF
TGTGCCAGCAGCCAAGAGGACAGGTCCAACACCATATATTTT
>TRBV5-1|16|TRBJ2-4|-|many
CASSLDGGVAKNIQYF
TGCGCCAGCAGCTTGGATGGGGGAGTAGCCAAAAACATTCAGTACTTC
>TRBV7-3|15|TRBJ2-3|-|few
CASSLRGQTTDTQYF
TGTGCCAGCAGCTTAAGGGGCCAGACCACAGATACGCAGTATTTT
>TRBV12-3/TRBV12-4|16|TRBJ2-5|-|few
CASSLLGTGEGETQYF
TGTGCCAGCAGTTTATTGGGCACAGGGGAGGGAGAGACCCAGTACTTC
>TRBV9|16|TRBJ2-5|TRBD1|once
CASSVGGQGLRETQYF
TGTGCCAGCAGCGTGGGGGGACAGGGCCTCCGGGAGACCCAGTACTTC
>TRBV7-2|15|TRBJ1-6|-|few
CASSLVGTSNSPLHF
TGTGCCAGCAGCTTAGTCGGCACCTCAAATTCACCCCTCCACTTT
>TRBV20-1|14|TRBJ1-3|-|-
CSASRMGSGNTIYF
TGCAGTGCTAGTAGGATGGGCTCCGGAAACACCATATATTTT
>TRBV10-3|15|TRBJ2-3|TRBD1|-
CAISRDRGGPDTQYF
TGTGCCATCAGTCGAGACAGGGGTGGCCCAGATACGCAGTATTTT
>TRBV29-1|12|TRBJ2-3|-|few
CSVGGATYTQYF
TGCAGCGTTGGGGGGGCCACTTATACGCAGTATTTT
>TRBV6-5|13|TRBJ1-2|TRBD1|few
CASSYSTGFGYTF
TGTGCCAGCAGTTACTCGACAGGGTTTGGCTACACCTTC
>TRBV4-3|17|TRBJ2-3|-|-
CASSQVFNRGARNTQYF
TGCGCCAGCAGCCAAGTGTTTAACCGGGGGGCGCGGAATACGCAGTATTTT
>TRBV4-1|14|TRBJ2-3|-|few
CASSQAGQSDTQYF
TGCGCCAGCAGCCAGGCGGGACAGTCAGATACGCAGTATTTT
>TRBV20-1|14|TRBJ1-2|TRBD1|-
CSARGQGFGYGYTF
TGCAGTGCTAGAGGACAGGGCTTTGGCTATGGCTACACCTTC
>TRBV18|16|TRBJ2-5|-|few
CASSGLQGGSQETQYF
TGTGCCAGCTCAGGACTCCAGGGGGGATCCCAAGAGACCCAGTACTTC
>TRBV20-1|13|TRBJ1-4|-|few
CSASSRASEKLFF
TGCAGTGCTAGTAGCAGGGCGAGTGAAAAACTGTTTTTT
>TRBV15|19|TRBJ2-2|-|few
CATSRDLTVGLTGTGELFF
TGTGCCACCAGCAGAGATCTTACCGTGGGTCTCACGGGGACCGGGGAGCTGTTTTTT
>TRBV12-3/TRBV12-4|16|TRBJ1-5|-|-
CASSLVGRLSNQPQHF
TGTGCCAGCAGTTTAGTAGGGCGGCTTAGCAATCAGCCCCAGCATTTT
>TRBV7-9|15|TRBJ2-1|TRBD2|-
CASSLTSGVFNEQFF
TGTGCCAGCAGCCTGACTAGCGGGGTTTTCAATGAGCAGTTCTTC
>TRBV7-7|13|TRBJ2-2|-|few
CASSRRRDGELFF
TGTGCCAGCAGCCGTCGGCGGGACGGGGAGCTGTTTTTT
>TRBV7-8|12|TRBJ1-1|-|few
CASSPWSTEAFF
TGTGCCAGCAGCCCTTGGAGTACTGAAGCTTTCTTT
>TRBV29-1|11|TRBJ1-3|-|-
CSVRTGNTIYF
TGCAGCGTCCGGACTGGAAACACCATATATTTT
>TRBV7-9|15|TRBJ2-3|-|few
CASSLGYSSTDTQYF
TGTGCCAGCAGCTTAGGCTATTCTAGCACAGATACGCAGTATTTT
>TRBV7-2|14|TRBJ2-1|-|many
CASSLVDYANEQFF
TGTGCCAGCAGCTTAGTGGACTATGCCAATGAGCAGTTCTTC
>TRBV28|15|TRBJ2-7|-|-
CASSLAAGPAGEQYF
TGTGCCAGCAGTTTAGCGGCAGGGCCAGCCGGCGAGCAGTACTTC
>TRBV12-3/TRBV12-4|14|TRBJ2-7|-|-
CASKGSTVAYEQYF
TGTGCCAGTAAGGGGTCGACTGTCGCCTACGAGCAGTACTTC